This T cell receptor (beta chain) was profiled in a study of cytotoxic CD8 clonotypes in ibrutinib-treated CLL. Study-level results: Having risen at ibrutinib response, clonality had fallen back toward baseline by progression. Public clonotypes (which were uncommon) either contracted or remained stable on treatment.

TCRdb keeps only in-frame clones here, not all; method: immunoSEQ multiplex PCR. In the table there are approximately 210,000 clones, around 70% of which are singletons. V was pared by 5 bases and J by 0 bases, with 17 bases between. The CDR3 has 16 amino acids. Germline CDR1 is LGHNA and CDR2 is YNFKEQ. Only a few counts were recorded for this clone. Its antigen is still unknown. The genes are TRBV4-2 and TRBJ2-7, with D perhaps assigned TRBD1 or TRBD2 (6 bases each). This material consisted of PBMCs, taken after 24 months of ibrutinib treatment. This TCR was recovered from a human donor with chronic lymphocytic leukemia. CDR3 region: CASSSIGGTVSYEQYF. The CDR3 DNA is TGTGCCAGCAGCTCCATCGGGGGCACAGTCTCCTACGAGCAGTACTTC.